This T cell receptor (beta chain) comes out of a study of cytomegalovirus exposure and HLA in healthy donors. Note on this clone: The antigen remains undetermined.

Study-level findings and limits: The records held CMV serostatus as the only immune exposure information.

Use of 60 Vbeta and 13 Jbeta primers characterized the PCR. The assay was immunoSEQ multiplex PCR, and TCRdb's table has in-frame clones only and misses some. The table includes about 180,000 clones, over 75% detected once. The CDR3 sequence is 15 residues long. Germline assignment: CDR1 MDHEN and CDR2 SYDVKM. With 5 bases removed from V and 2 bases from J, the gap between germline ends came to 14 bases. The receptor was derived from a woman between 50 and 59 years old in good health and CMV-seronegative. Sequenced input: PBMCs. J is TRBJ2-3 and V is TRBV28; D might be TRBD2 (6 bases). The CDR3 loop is CASSRIGGNTDTQYF. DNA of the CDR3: TGTGCCAGCAGTCGCATAGGCGGGAACACAGATACGCAGTATTTT.